These T cell receptor beta chains were read from a single sample in a study of blood T cell repertoires in COVID-19. The method was immunoSEQ multiplex PCR; TCRdb's version includes in-frame clones alone and lacks a portion of them. The sample includes approximately 150,000 clones, 70% to 90% of them seen just once. The sample taken for sequencing was peripheral blood. The receptors were gathered from a man in his forties with acute or convalescent COVID-19. Each CDR3 is given with its conserved first and last residue. The order of the fields is D gene, V gene, J gene, clone size, CDR3 DNA, CDR3 protein. A D gene is named only where the DNA matches it firmly. Some rows have no size entry. The others give once, few or many, or a class for an expanded clone.

NA	TRBV6-4	TRBJ1-5	NA	TGTGCCAGCACAATAACAGGTTATAGCAATCAGCCCCAGCATTTT	CASTITGYSNQPQHF
NA	TRBV11-3	TRBJ2-1	NA	TGTGCCAGCAGCTTAGGAGGAGGGTTTGGGAATGAGCAGTTCTTC	CASSLGGGFGNEQFF
NA	TRBV9	TRBJ2-1	NA	TGTGCCAGCAGCCCCAGAGGGATCAATGAGCAGTTCTTC	CASSPRGINEQFF
TRBD1	TRBV5-6	TRBJ2-5	once	TGTGCCAGCAGCTTGGGACAGGGGCGGCCCCAAGAGACCCAGTACTTC	CASSLGQGRPQETQYF
NA	TRBV5-1	TRBJ1-1	NA	TGCGCCAGCAGCTGGGGACTGAGTTCGATGAACACTGAAGCTTTCTTT	CASSWGLSSMNTEAFF
NA	TRBV28	TRBJ1-2	once	TGTGCCAGCAGCACTTCGCTACTCCAGGTCTTTTTC	CASSTSLLQVFF
TRBD1	TRBV14	TRBJ2-7	NA	TGTGCCAGCAGCCAAGAGGGACAGGGAATCACCTACGAGCAGTACTTC	CASSQEGQGITYEQYF
NA	TRBV5-4	TRBJ2-1	NA	TGTGCCAGCAGCCCCGGGTCCAAAGGCTACAATGAGCAGTTCTTC	CASSPGSKGYNEQFF
NA	TRBV7-9	TRBJ2-1	NA	TGTGCCAGCAGCTCGCAGGACTGGGACAATGAGCAGTTCTTC	CASSSQDWDNEQFF
NA	TRBV2	TRBJ1-1	few	TGTGCCAGCAGTCCCAGCGACAGGAACACTGAAGCTTTCTTT	CASSPSDRNTEAFF
NA	TRBV5-5	TRBJ1-5	NA	TGTGCCAGCAGCTTTGTTAGGTCGGGTCAGCCCCAGCATTTT	CASSFVRSGQPQHF
NA	TRBV14	TRBJ2-2	NA	TGTGCCAGCAGCCGAACGACACCTCGGAACACCGGGGAGCTGTTTTTT	CASSRTTPRNTGELFF
NA	TRBV9	TRBJ2-1	NA	TGTGCCAGCAGCGTAGTACAGGGCCCCTCAGGGGAGCAGTTCTTC	CASSVVQGPSGEQFF
TRBD1	TRBV18	TRBJ1-2	NA	TGTGCCAGCTCACTTCCAGGGGGAGGCTACACCTTC	CASSLPGGGYTF
NA	TRBV27	TRBJ1-2	NA	TGTGCCAGCAGACCCGCCGGAGGGGAGAACTATGGCTACACCTTC	CASRPAGGENYGYTF
NA	TRBV28	TRBJ2-3	NA	TGTGCCAGCAGCCCCGGGAACACAGATACGCAGTATTTT	CASSPGNTDTQYF